This entry features one T cell receptor beta chain sequence. The data originate from a study of blood T cell repertoires in COVID-19. Data came from immunoSEQ multiplex PCR; TCRdb stores just in-frame clones and leaves some out. The sample has under 250,000 clones, about 91% seen once. The source material was peripheral blood. This sequence was found in a man aged 25 to 40 with acute or convalescent COVID-19.

The CDR3 loop is CASSAGGEKLFF. DNA of the CDR3: TGTGCCAGCAGCGCGGGGGGTGAAAAACTGTTTTTT. The J gene is TRBJ1-4, the V gene TRBV9, with a weak D call TRBD1 (5 bases). V dropped 3 bases and J dropped 7 bases, with 7 bases sitting between them. The germline gives CDR1 SGDLS, CDR2 YYNGEE. The CDR3 contains 12 residues. Based on the CDR3 plus reference TRBV9 and TRBJ1-4, the full variable domain is DSGVTQTPKHLITATGQRVTLRCSPRSGDLSVYWYQQSLDQGLQFLIQYYNGEERAKGNILERFSAQQFPDLHSELNLSSLELGDSALYFCASSAGGEKLFFGSGTQLSVL.